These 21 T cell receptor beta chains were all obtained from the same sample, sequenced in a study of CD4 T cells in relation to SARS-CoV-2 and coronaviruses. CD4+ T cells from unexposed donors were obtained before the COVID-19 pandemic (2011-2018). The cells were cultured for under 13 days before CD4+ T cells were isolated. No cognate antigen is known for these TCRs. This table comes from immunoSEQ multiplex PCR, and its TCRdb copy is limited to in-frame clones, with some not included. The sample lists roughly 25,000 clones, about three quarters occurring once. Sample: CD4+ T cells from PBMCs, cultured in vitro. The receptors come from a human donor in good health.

The CDR3 coding sequence is TGTGCCAGCAGTTCGGACAGGCTCTCTTACAATGAGCAGTTCTTC. It is translated as CASSSDRLSYNEQFF. V and J are TRBV6-1 and TRBJ2-1, with TRBD1 matching over 7 bases. V shed 5 bases, J shed 4 bases, and the junction held 8 bases outside the gene matches. The CDR3 length is 15 residues. Germline CDR1 and CDR2: MNHNS and SASEGT.

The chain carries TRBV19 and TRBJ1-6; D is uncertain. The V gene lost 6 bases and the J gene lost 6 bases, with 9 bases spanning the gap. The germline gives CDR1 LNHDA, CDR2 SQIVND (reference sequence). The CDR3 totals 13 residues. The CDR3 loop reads CASSPGINSPLHF. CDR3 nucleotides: TGTGCCAGTAGCCCGGGGATTAATTCACCCCTCCACTTT.

CDR3 bases: TGTGCCAGCAGTGACTCGGGGAGGACAGATACGCAGTATTTT. Translation gives CASSDSGRTDTQYF. The rearrangement links TRBV6-4 to TRBJ2-3, with D possibly TRBD2 on 6 matching bases. Germline values: CDR1 MRHNA, CDR2 SNTAGT. Trimming removed 0 bases from V and 3 bases from J, with 7 bases in between. The CDR3 has 14 residues.

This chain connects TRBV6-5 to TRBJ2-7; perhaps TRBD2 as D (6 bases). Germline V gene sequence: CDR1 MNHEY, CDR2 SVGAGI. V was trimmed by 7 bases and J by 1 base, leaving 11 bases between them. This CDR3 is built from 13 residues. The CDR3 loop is CASTFRGSYEQYF. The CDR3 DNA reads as TGTGCCAGCACCTTCCGGGGGTCCTACGAGCAGTACTTC.

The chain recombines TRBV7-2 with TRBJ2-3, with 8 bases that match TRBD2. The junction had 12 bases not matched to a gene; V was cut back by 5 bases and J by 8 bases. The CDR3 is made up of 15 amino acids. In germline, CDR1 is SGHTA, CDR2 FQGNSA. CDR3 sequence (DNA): TGTGCCAGCAGCCCAGCGGGGGTGGTGAGGGGTACGCAGTATTTT. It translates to CASSPAGVVRGTQYF.

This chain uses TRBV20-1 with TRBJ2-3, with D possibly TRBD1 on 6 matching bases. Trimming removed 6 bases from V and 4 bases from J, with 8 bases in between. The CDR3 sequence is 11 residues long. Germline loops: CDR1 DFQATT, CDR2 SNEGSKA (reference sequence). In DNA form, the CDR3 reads TGCAGTGCGAGACAGGCAGATACGCAGTATTTT. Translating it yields CSARQADTQYF.

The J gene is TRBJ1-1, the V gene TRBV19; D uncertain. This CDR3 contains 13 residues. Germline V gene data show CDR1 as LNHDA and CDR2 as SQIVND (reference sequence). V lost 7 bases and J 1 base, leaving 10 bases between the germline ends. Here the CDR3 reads CASKARANTEAFF. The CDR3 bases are TGTGCCAGTAAGGCACGGGCGAACACTGAAGCTTTCTTT.

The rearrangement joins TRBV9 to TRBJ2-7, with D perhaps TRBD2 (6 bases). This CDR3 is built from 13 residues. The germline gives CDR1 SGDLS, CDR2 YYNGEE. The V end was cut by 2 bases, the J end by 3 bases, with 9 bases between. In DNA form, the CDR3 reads TGTGCCAGCAGCGTTCGGGGAGGCTACGAGCAGTACTTC. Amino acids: CASSVRGGYEQYF.

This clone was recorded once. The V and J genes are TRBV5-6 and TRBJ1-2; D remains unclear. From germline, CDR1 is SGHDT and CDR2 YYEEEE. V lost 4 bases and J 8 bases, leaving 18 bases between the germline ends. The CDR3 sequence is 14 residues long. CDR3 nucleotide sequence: TGTGCCAGCAGCCTACCCGATGGAACGGGGGGCTACACCTTC. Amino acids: CASSLPDGTGGYTF.

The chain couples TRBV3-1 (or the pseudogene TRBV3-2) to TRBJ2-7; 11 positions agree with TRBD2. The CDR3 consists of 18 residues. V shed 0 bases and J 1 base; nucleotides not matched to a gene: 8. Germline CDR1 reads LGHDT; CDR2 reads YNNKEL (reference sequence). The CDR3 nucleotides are TGTGCCAGCAGCCAAGATAAGGGGCTAGCGGGGGGTTCCTACGAGCAGTACTTC. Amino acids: CASSQDKGLAGGSYEQYF.

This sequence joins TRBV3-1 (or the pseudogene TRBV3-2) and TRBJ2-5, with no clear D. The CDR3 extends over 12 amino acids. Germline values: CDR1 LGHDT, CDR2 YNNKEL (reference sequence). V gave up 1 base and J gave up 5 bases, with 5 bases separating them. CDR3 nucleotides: TGTGCCAGCAGCCAAGTCCGCGAGACCCAGTACTTC. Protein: CASSQVRETQYF.

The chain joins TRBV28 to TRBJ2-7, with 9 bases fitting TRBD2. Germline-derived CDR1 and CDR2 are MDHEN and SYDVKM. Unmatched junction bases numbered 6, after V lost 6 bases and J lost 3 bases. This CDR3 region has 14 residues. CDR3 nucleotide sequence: TGTGCCAGCAGCCAAGGACTAGCGTTCTACGAGCAGTACTTC. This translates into CASSQGLAFYEQYF.

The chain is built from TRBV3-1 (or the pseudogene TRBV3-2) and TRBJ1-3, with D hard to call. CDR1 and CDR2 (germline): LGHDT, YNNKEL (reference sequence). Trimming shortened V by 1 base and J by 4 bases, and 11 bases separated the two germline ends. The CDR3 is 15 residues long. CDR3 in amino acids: CASSQGGGPGNTIYF. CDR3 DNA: TGTGCCAGCAGCCAAGGTGGCGGGCCAGGAAACACCATATATTTT.

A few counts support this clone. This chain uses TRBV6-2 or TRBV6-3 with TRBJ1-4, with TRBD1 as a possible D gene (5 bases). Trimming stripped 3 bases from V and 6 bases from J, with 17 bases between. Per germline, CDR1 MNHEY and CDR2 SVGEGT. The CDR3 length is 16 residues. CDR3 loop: CASSYRPRDGDEKLFF. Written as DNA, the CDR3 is TGTGCCAGCAGTTATCGACCCCGGGACGGAGATGAAAAACTGTTTTTT.

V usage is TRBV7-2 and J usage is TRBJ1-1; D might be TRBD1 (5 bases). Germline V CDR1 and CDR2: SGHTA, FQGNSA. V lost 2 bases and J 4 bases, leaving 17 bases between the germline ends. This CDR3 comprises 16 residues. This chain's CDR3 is CASSLQGDVRVTEAFF. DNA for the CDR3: TGTGCCAGCAGCTTACAGGGTGATGTGAGGGTCACTGAAGCTTTCTTT.

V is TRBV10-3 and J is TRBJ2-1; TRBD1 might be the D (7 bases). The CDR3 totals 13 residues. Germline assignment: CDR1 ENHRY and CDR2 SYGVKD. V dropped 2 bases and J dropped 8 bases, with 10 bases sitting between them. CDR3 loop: CAISERGTDEQFF. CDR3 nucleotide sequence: TGTGCCATCAGTGAGCGGGGGACAGATGAGCAGTTCTTC.

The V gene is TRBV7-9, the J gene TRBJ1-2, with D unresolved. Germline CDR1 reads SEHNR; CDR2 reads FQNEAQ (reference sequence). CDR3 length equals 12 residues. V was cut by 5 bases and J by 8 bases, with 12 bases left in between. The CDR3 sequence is CASSPADTGYTF. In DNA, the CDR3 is TGTGCCAGCAGCCCGGCGGATACGGGCTACACCTTC. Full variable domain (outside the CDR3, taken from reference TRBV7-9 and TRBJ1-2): DTGVSQNPRHKITKRGQNVTFRCDPISEHNRLYWYRQTLGQGPEFLTYFQNEAQLEKSRLLSDRFSAERPKGSFSTLEIQRTEQGDSAMYLCASSPADTGYTFGSGTRLTVV.

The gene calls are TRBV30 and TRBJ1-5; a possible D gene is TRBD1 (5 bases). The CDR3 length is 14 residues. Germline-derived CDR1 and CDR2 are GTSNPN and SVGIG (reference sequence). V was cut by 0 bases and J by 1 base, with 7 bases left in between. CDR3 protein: CAWSVGASNQPQHF. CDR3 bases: TGTGCCTGGAGTGTAGGGGCCAGCAATCAGCCCCAGCATTTT.

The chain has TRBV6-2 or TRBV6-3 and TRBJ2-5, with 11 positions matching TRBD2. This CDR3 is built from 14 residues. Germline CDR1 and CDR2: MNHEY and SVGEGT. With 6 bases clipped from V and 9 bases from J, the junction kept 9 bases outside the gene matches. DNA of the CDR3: TGTGCCAGCAGCCTTACTAGCGGGGGATCGGCCCAGTACTTC. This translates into CASSLTSGGSAQYF.

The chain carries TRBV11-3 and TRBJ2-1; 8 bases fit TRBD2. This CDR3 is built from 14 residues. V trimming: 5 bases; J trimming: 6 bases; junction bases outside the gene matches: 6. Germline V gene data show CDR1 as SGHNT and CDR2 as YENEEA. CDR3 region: CASSPRGGVNEQFF. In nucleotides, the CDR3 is TGTGCCAGCAGCCCCCGGGGGGGTGTCAATGAGCAGTTCTTC.

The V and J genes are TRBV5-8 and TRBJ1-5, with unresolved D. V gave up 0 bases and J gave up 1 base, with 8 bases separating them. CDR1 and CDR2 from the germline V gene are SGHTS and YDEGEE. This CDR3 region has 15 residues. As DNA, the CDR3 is TGTGCCAGCAGCTTGGGACTTGTGAGCAATCAGCCCCAGCATTTT. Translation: CASSLGLVSNQPQHF.